This TCR beta chain was identified during a study of T-cell memory formation after mild COVID-19. Study observations and caveats: Later expanders leaned CD4+, whereas clones that contracted between day 15 and 85 were balanced CD4/CD8.

The CDR3 extends over 14 amino acids. Trimming cost V 6 bases and J 2 bases; bases outside gene matches: 7. The V gene's germline CDR1 is MNHNY and CDR2 SVGAGI (reference sequence). MiXCR, applied by TCRdb to the 5' RACE reads, yields one record per CDR3 protein. In the table there are a few hundred thousand distinct CDR3 sequences, roughly 15% of which are singletons. This clonotype was counted only a few times. Its antigen is not identified. Sequenced sample: PBMCs or a T cell subset sorted from them (not recorded which). The gene calls are TRBV6-6 and TRBJ2-7; TRBD1 matches at 7 bases. The sequence was collected from a man between 18 and 35 years old who had mild COVID-19 (a few samples of this study predate the infection). Cell type and time point are not known. The CDR3 DNA sequence: TGTGCCAGCAGCCACTCCGGGACAGCCTACGAGCAGTACGTC. It translates to CASSHSGTAYEQYV.